This TCR beta chain was captured by sequencing in a study of T cell responses to AZD1222 COVID-19 vaccine. Study conclusions and caveats: The repertoires were collected only after the peak T cell response.

CDR3 length: 17 residues. Germline values: CDR1 SGHKS, CDR2 YYEKEE (reference sequence). With 0 bases clipped from V and 0 bases from J, the junction kept 3 bases outside the gene matches. The method was immunoSEQ multiplex PCR; TCRdb's version includes in-frame clones alone and lacks a portion of them. The repertoire includes approximately 91,000 clones, around nine tenths of them detected once, and about an eighth sits in the top ten. Remarks on this clone: Antigen unknown.

Material: peripheral blood, obtained on day 0 of AZD1222 vaccination. This chain uses TRBV5-5 with TRBJ1-1; 12 positions agree with TRBD1. The source is an adult in good health. The DNA of the CDR3 is TGTGCCAGCAGCTTGGGGGGACAGGGGGCTGTGAACACTGAAGCTTTCTTT. It encodes CASSLGGQGAVNTEAFF.